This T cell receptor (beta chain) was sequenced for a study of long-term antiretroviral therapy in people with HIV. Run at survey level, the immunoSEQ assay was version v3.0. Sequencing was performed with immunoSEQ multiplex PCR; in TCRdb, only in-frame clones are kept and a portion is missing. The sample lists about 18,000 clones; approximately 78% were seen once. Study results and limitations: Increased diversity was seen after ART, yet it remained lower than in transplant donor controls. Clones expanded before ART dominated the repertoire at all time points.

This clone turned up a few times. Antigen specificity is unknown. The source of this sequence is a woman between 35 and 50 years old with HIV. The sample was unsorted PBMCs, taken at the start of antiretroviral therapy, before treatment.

The DNA for the CDR3 is TGTGCCATCAGTTGGGACACGGGATCGACCTACGAGCAGTACTTC. It yields the protein CAISWDTGSTYEQYF. The chain is built from TRBV10-3 and TRBJ2-7, with D possibly TRBD1 on 6 matching bases. V was clipped by 5 bases and J by 2 bases, with 16 bases between them. CDR3 length: 15 amino acids. The V gene's germline CDR1 is ENHRY and CDR2 SYGVKD.